The subject of this entry is one T cell receptor beta chain. Its antigen specificity is not known. Base qualities are not recorded, but no much larger clone differs from it by a single base. The data were taken from a study of OX40 agonist ivuxolimab in advanced cancers. General notes on the study: Ivuxolimab, which targeted the costimulatory receptor OX40 (CD134), was an agonistic, fully human IgG2 monoclonal antibody. Among the approximately 50 dose-escalation patients, around 19 had hepatocellular carcinoma, around 15 melanoma, 9 renal cell carcinoma and 9 head and neck cancer. Partial responses occurred in three dose-escalation patients: two with cutaneous melanoma and one with hepatocellular carcinoma. The dose-escalation cohort was 82.7% male with a mean age of about 54 years, ranging from roughly 20 to 80. Intravenous ivuxolimab was administered to patients every 2 weeks at six dose levels: 0.01, 0.1, 0.3, 1.5, 3 and 10 mg/kg. Peripheral TCRbeta sequencing was intended to test whether TCR sequence diversity was altered and clonal T-cell expansion was caused by ivuxolimab. The paper describes the monotherapy dose-escalation part (N ≈ 51 patients) of the phase I trial of ivuxolimab. Patients were allowed to have had prior anti-PD-1, anti-PD-L1 or anti-CTLA-4 therapy, and about 40% of the dose-escalation patients had been treated with checkpoint inhibitors.

The trial excluded patients who had a history of autoimmune disease or who were on systemic immunosuppression. In every dose cohort, peripheral blood was drawn for TCR sequencing at baseline, cycle 4 day 1, and cycle 7 day 1. The samples were taken from a phase I, first-in-human, multicenter, open-label dose-escalation trial of ivuxolimab. Adults with locally advanced or metastatic head and neck squamous cell, hepatocellular, melanoma or renal cell carcinoma were enrolled in the trial. Before TCR sequencing, CD4+ T cells and CD8+ T cells were sorted from peripheral blood as separate populations. Paper-wide results and their limitations: At doses from 0.1 to 3.0 mg/kg, clonal expansion was seen in both CD4+ and CD8+ blood T cells between baseline and week 6. Low levels of normalized T-cell clonal expansion were also shown by some nonresponding patients. After ivuxolimab, more expanded clones were found on average in CD8+ T cells than in CD4+ T cells. The antigen specificity of the clonally expanded peripheral T cells was not determined. In the 0.1-3.0 mg/kg groups, partial responders had among the lowest normalized peripheral clonal expansion, particularly in CD8+ T cells.

Genomic DNA was extracted from sorted cells for sequencing of the TCRbeta CDR3 region. TCRbeta CDR3 regions were sequenced using the immunoSEQ Assay. TCRdb's version of the immuneACCESS table is confined to in-frame rearrangements and falls short of the full clone set. An unresolved V gene accounts for under half of the shortfall where checked; the remainder is of unknown origin. The sample table shows approximately 92,000 clones, and about 80% are seen once. The ten top clones hold 4.5% to 5.5% of the sample. Sequenced here: CD4+ or CD8+ T cells sorted from blood, sampled in a trial of the OX40 agonist ivuxolimab. The sequence came from an adult with an advanced solid tumor such as melanoma, head and neck, liver or kidney cancer.

Here the CDR3 is given as CTSSQEKREGPDNEQFF. In nucleotides, the sequence is TGCACCAGCAGCCAAGAAAAGCGGGAGGGCCCCGACAATGAGCAGTTCTTC. The sequence joins TRBV1 to TRBJ2-1; the D segment call TRBD2 is taken from the table without a DNA check. TRBV1 is labeled a pseudogene. The CDR3 starts with the cysteine, ends with the phenylalanine, and has 17 residues. The only DNA kept is the CDR3, 51 bases in frame from the first base.